The source of this T cell receptor (beta chain) is a study of memory B cells and T cells in multiple sclerosis. Profiling relied on immunoSEQ multiplex PCR, and the TCRdb table lists in-frame clones only, not all of them. The table lists some 49,000 clones, about 80% of them singletons. With respect to this clone: What it binds is unknown.

Study results and limitations: Normalization was needed because clone-set size differences affected shared clonotype counts.

Separate sequencing covered autoproliferating (CFSE-dim) and non-proliferating (CFSE-high) T cells from stimulus-free culture. Replicate wells were pooled after more than six days of stimulus-free culture of 5x10^7 CFSE-labeled PBMCs. Without exogenous stimuli, roughly 0.5 uM CFSE-labeled PBMCs were cultured serum-free. The receptor was isolated from a human donor with multiple sclerosis. Sequenced: PBMCs from blood kept in culture.

The CDR3 loop is CASSIGNTIYF. The DNA for the CDR3 is TGCGCCAGCAGTATTGGAAACACCATATATTTT. The chain links TRBV5-1 to TRBJ1-3, with unresolved D. The germline CDR1 and CDR2 sequences are SGHRS and YFSETQ. V shed 5 bases and J shed 3 bases, with 3 bases lying between them. The CDR3 runs to 11 residues. Looking up the rest from reference TRBV5-1 and TRBJ1-3 gives the full variable domain: KAGVTQTPRYLIKTRGQQVTLSCSPISGHRSVSWYQQTPGQGLQFLFEYFSETQRNKGNFPGRFSGRQFSNSRSEMNVSTLELGDSALYLCASSIGNTIYFGEGSWLTVV.